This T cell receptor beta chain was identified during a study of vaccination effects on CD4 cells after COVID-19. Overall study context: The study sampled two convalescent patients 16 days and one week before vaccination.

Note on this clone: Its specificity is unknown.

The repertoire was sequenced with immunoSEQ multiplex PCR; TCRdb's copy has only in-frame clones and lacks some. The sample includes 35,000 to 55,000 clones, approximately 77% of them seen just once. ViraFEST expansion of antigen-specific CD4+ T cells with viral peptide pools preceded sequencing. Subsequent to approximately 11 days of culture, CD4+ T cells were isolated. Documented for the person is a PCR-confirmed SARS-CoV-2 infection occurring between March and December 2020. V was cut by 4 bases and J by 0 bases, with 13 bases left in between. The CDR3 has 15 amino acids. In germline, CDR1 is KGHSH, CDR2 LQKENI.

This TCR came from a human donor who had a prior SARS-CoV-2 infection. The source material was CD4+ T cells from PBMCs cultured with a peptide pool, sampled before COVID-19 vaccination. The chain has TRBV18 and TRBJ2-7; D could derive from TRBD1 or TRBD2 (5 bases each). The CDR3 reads CASSQQEGSSYEQYF. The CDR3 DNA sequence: TGTGCCAGCTCACAGCAAGAGGGGAGCTCCTACGAGCAGTACTTC.